The text below deals with one T cell receptor (beta chain). Its target is unknown. This specimen belongs to a study of STAT3 mutations in large granular lymphocyte leukemia. Findings and limits, study-wide: At least one immunodominant TCR beta clonotype appeared in every T-cell large granular lymphocyte leukemia patient.

This table comes from immunoSEQ multiplex PCR, and its TCRdb copy is limited to in-frame clones, with some not included. The table lists more than 2,000 clones, approximately 92% of them singletons. The length of the CDR3 is 13 residues. From germline, CDR1 is SGHRS and CDR2 YFSETQ. Losses at the gene ends were 3 bases for V and 6 bases for J; bases not matched to a gene: 5. V usage is TRBV5-1 and J usage is TRBJ1-2; 7 positions agree with TRBD1. The TCR comes from a woman in her 70s with T-cell large granular lymphocyte leukemia. Some clones in this sample may be carry-over from other donors' samples. Sequenced material: peripheral blood mononuclear cells. The CDR3 DNA follows: TGCGCCAGCAGCTGGGACAGCCTCAATGGCTACACCTTC. Amino acid sequence: CASSWDSLNGYTF.